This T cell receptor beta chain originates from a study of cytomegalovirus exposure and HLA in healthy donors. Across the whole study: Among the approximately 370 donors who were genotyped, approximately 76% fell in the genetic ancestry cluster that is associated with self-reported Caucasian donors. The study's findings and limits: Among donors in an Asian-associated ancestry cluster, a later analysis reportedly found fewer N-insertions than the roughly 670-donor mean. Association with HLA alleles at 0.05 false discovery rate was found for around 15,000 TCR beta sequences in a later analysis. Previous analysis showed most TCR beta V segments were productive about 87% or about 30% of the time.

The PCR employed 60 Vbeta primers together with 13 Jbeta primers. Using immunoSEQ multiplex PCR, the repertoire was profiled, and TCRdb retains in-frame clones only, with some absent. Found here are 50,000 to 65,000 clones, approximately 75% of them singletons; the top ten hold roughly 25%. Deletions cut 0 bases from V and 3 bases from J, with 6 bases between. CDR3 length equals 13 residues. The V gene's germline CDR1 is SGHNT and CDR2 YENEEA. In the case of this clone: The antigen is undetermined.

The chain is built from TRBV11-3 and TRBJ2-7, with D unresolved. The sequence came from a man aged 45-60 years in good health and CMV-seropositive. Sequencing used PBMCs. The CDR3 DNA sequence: TGTGCCAGCAGCTTAGACAGAAACTACGAGCAGTACTTC. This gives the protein CASSLDRNYEQYF.